This TCR beta chain was identified during a study of human T cells and chemical hapten exposure. The CDR3 contains 15 residues. V lost 7 bases and J lost 4, with 19 bases in between. CDR1 is SNHLY, CDR2 FYNNEI, per germline. From the RACE reads, TCRdb called clonotypes with MiXCR, one entry per CDR3 protein. The sample yields 60,000 to 80,000 distinct CDR3 sequences, roughly 6.7% seen once. Study-wide results and limits: Alopecia in the donors means their immune response may deviate from healthy people's.

Described time point: pre-sensitization, week 0. Indicated treatment: therapeutic diphenylcyclopropenone sensitization with weekly scalp DPC. Patients had alopecia, were aged 18 to 70, and were not pregnant. This clonotype showed up just a few times. The antigen remains unidentified. This TCR was sampled from a woman between 25 and 40 years old with alopecia areata. Some clones in this sample may be carry-over from other donors' samples. Sequenced material: whole blood, taken in connection with sensitization to the hapten diphenylcyclopropenone (DPC). This chain joins TRBV2 and TRBJ1-2; no firm D call. This chain's CDR3 is CASNSGYSGAYGYTF. CDR3 bases: TGTGCCAGCAACTCAGGCTACTCCGGTGCCTATGGCTACACCTTC. The full variable domain, completed using reference TRBV2 and TRBJ1-2, is EPEVTQTPSHQVTQMGQEVILRCVPISNHLYFYWYRQILGQKVEFLVSFYNNEISEKSEIFDDQFSVERPDGSNFTLKIRSTKLEDSAMYFCASNSGYSGAYGYTFGSGTRLTVV.